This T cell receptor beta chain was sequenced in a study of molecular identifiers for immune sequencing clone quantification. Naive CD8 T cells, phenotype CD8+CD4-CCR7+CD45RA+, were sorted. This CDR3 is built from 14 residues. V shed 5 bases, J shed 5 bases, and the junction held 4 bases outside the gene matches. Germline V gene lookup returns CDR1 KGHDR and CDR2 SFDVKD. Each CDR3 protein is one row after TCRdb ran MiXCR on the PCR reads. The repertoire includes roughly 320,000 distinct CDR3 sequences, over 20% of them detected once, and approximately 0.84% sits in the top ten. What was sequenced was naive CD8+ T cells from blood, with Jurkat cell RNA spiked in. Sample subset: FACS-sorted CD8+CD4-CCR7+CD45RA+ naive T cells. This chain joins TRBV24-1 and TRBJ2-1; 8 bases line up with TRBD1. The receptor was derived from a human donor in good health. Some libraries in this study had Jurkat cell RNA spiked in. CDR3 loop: CATSVDRGNNEQFF. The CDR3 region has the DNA TGTGCCACCAGTGTCGACAGGGGCAACAATGAGCAGTTCTTC.